These 7 T cell receptor beta chains originate from one sample sequenced in a study of response to subunit inactivated influenza vaccine. TCRdb recomputed calls from the RT-PCR reads with MiXCR, one row per CDR3 protein. The table includes 500,000 to 550,000 distinct CDR3 sequences, approximately 7.1% detected once. This specimen consisted of PBMCs from blood, obtained 23 months after vaccination. Every receptor here comes from a man aged 50 to 69 who received an inactivated influenza vaccine.

This clonotype was found many times. J is TRBJ2-7 and V is TRBV20-1; 7 positions match TRBD2. V was clipped by 3 bases and J by 2 bases; unmatched bases: 10. Germline V gene lookup returns CDR1 DFQATT and CDR2 SNEGSKA (reference sequence). CDR3 length: 15 residues. CDR3 sequence reads: CSARAAGVHPYEQYF. The CDR3 bases are TGCAGTGCTAGGGCTGCGGGAGTTCATCCCTACGAGCAGTACTTC.

This clonotype has a count of ten or more. The chain joins TRBV29-1 to TRBJ2-3, with a weak D call TRBD2 (5 bases). The germline V gene has CDR1 SQVTM and CDR2 ANQGSEA. V lost 4 bases and J 3 bases, leaving 5 bases between the germline ends. CDR3 length equals 11 residues. DNA of the CDR3: TGCAGCGTTGGGGAGACAGATACGCAGTATTTT. It is translated as CSVGETDTQYF.

J is TRBJ2-7 and V is TRBV9; D is ambiguous. Trimming took 0 bases from V and 2 from J, leaving 6 bases between them. The CDR3 loop spans 13 amino acids. Germline loops: CDR1 SGDLS, CDR2 YYNGEE. Here the CDR3 reads CASSVAPPYEQYF. The CDR3 nucleotides read TGTGCCAGCAGCGTAGCCCCGCCCTACGAGCAGTACTTC.

The genes are TRBV28 and TRBJ1-2, with no clear D. The CDR3 is 13 amino acids. The V and J ends lost 7 bases and 0 bases respectively, with 9 bases between them. Germline values: CDR1 MDHEN, CDR2 SYDVKM. The CDR3, as DNA: TGTGCCAGCAACGCGAGAGCTAACTATGGCTACACCTTC. Protein product: CASNARANYGYTF.

V gene TRBV18 combines with J gene TRBJ1-5, with 7 bases aligning to TRBD1. Germline V gene data show CDR1 as KGHSH and CDR2 as LQKENI. After removal of 5 bases from V and 1 base from J, the junction contained 8 bases not matched to a gene. This CDR3 is 16 amino acids long. CDR3 sequence: CASSGFGTESNQPQHF. The CDR3 coding sequence is TGTGCCAGCTCAGGATTCGGGACAGAAAGCAATCAGCCCCAGCATTTT.

This clonotype has only a few counts. The genes are TRBV12-3 or TRBV12-4 and TRBJ2-1, with D uncertain. The length of the CDR3 is 16 residues. Trimming took 2 bases from V and 7 from J, leaving 18 bases between them. The CDR3 loop is CASSLLVVPTTNEQFF. In DNA form, the CDR3 reads TGTGCCAGCAGTTTACTCGTTGTCCCTACTACAAATGAGCAGTTCTTC.

This clonotype was counted a few times. The chain couples TRBV6-1 to TRBJ1-6; the D gene is possibly TRBD1 (5 bases). Germline V gene lookup returns CDR1 MNHNS and CDR2 SASEGT. The CDR3 covers 16 residues. Deletions cut 7 bases from V and 9 bases from J, with 22 bases between. The CDR3 bases are TGTGCCAGCACCAACTGGAGGACACCCCTTTTTTCACCCCTCCACTTT. Its protein is CASTNWRTPLFSPLHF.